These T cell receptor beta chains were read from a single sample in a study of control samples from healthy donors and cancer patients. Measured with immunoSEQ multiplex PCR; TCRdb has only the in-frame clones, and not every one. The sample lists over 150,000 clones; approximately 94% were seen once. Specimen: blood. These receptors all come from a woman aged 18-29 years in good health. Both conserved end residues are part of each CDR3. The D gene is left open where the match is weak.

j_call | d_call | v_call | cdr3_nt | cdr3_aa
TRBJ1-4 | - | TRBV6-5 | TGTGCCACCAGGTCCCCGGGGGGCCTTAATGAAAAACTGTTTTTT | CATRSPGGLNEKLFF
TRBJ2-3 | TRBD2 | TRBV7-9 | TGTGCCAGCAGCGGGGGACTAGTCGGCACAGATACGCAGTATTTT | CASSGGLVGTDTQYF
TRBJ1-2 | TRBD1 | TRBV14 | TGTGCCAGCAGCCAAGTGCCAGGGGGCGGCTATGGCTACACCTTC | CASSQVPGGGYGYTF
TRBJ1-1 | - | TRBV9 | TGTGCCAGCAGCTTCAAGGCTACAGCGAACACTGAAGCTTTCTTT | CASSFKATANTEAFF
TRBJ1-6 | TRBD1 | TRBV9 | TGTGCCAGCAGCGTCGGGACAGGGCCTTCACCCCTCCACTTT | CASSVGTGPSPLHF
TRBJ2-7 | TRBD2 | TRBV7-2 | TGTGCCAGCAGCTTAGGAGGCCTAGCGGGCCTTACCTACGAGCAGTACTTC | CASSLGGLAGLTYEQYF
TRBJ2-2 | TRBD2 | TRBV5-1 | TGCGCCAGCAGCTTGGCAGCGGGAGGTGGGGCCGGGGAGCTGTTTTTT | CASSLAAGGGAGELFF
TRBJ2-7 | TRBD1 | TRBV28 | TGTGCCAGCAGGTTGGCGGGACAGGGGACCTACGAGCAGTACTTC | CASRLAGQGTYEQYF
TRBJ1-5 | - | TRBV2 | TGTGCCAGCAGTTCCCTACTGTATCAGCCCCAGCATTTT | CASSSLLYQPQHF
TRBJ1-1 | - | TRBV27 | TGTGCCAGCAGTTTCGGCGGGCAGAACACTGAAGCTTTCTTT | CASSFGGQNTEAFF